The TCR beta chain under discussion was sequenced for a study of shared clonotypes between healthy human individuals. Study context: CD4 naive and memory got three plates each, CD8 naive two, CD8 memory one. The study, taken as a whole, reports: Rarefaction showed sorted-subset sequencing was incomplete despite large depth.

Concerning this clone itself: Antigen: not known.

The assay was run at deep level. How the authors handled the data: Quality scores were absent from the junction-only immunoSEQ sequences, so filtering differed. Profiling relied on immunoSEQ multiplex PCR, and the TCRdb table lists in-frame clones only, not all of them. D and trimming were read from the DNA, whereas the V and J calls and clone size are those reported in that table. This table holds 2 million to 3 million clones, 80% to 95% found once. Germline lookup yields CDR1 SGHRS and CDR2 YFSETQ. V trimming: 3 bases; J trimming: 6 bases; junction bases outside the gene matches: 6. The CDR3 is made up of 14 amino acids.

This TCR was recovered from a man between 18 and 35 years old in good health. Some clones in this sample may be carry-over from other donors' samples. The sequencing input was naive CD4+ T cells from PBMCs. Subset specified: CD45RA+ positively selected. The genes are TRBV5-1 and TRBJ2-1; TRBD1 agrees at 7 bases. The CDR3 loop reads CASSYGTVVNEQFF. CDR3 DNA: TGCGCCAGCAGCTACGGGACAGTGGTCAATGAGCAGTTCTTC. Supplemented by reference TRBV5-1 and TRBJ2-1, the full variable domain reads KAGVTQTPRYLIKTRGQQVTLSCSPISGHRSVSWYQQTPGQGLQFLFEYFSETQRNKGNFPGRFSGRQFSNSRSEMNVSTLELGDSALYLCASSYGTVVNEQFFGPGTRLTVL.